The T cell receptor beta chain described here comes from a study of blood T cell repertoires in COVID-19. Study in general: The United States, Italy and Spain provided the acute and convalescent COVID-19 samples.

As processed by the authors: By means of reference gene primer amplification, nucleated cell counts were estimated. This table comes from immunoSEQ multiplex PCR, and its TCRdb copy is limited to in-frame clones, with some not included. V, J and clone size derive from that table, while D and trimming were established from the DNA sequence. This table holds approximately 250,000 clones, 75% to 90% found once. Per germline, CDR1 LNHDA and CDR2 SQIVND (reference sequence). The V gene end was trimmed by 5 bases and the J gene end by 5 bases; junction bases not matched to a gene: 11. This CDR3 spans 18 amino acids.

The sequence came from a man between 25 and 39 years old with active or convalescent COVID-19. Specimen: peripheral blood. The chain recombines TRBV19 with TRBJ2-5, with 16 bases matching TRBD2. The CDR3 reads CASSGAGTSGGAVETQYF. The CDR3 coding sequence is TGTGCCAGTAGTGGGGCTGGGACTAGCGGGGGGGCGGTGGAGACCCAGTACTTC. Full variable domain (missing parts from reference TRBV19 and TRBJ2-5): DGGITQSPKYLFRKEGQNVTLSCEQNLNHDAMYWYRQDPGQGLRLIYYSQIVNDFQKGDIAEGYSVSREKKESFPLTVTSAQKNPTAFYLCASSGAGTSGGAVETQYFGPGTRLLVL.